This T cell receptor beta chain was sequenced in a study of T cells in Graves' hyperthyroidism and ophthalmopathy. V lost 6 bases, J lost 13 bases, and 16 bases lay in between. The CDR3 has 12 residues. Amplification of TCR beta CDR3 regions used RNA as the template. During a first-round RT-PCR of the TCR CDR3, the HTBI primer set was used. TCRdb reprocessed the multiplex PCR reads with MiXCR, giving one entry per CDR3 protein. The sample carries more than 600,000 distinct CDR3 sequences, roughly 17% recorded once. This clonotype has a count of ten or more. The study left out patients who had uncontrolled infection, other autoimmune disease, pregnancy or lactation.

The sequence was obtained from a man aged 18 to 29 with Graves' hyperthyroidism. The rearrangement joins TRBV12-3 or TRBV12-4 to TRBJ2-1, with D hard to call. The sample consisted of blood. For the CDR3, the DNA is TGTGCCAGCAGCCCATTCCTTCGACGTCAGTTCTTC. Its protein product is CASSPFLRRQFF.